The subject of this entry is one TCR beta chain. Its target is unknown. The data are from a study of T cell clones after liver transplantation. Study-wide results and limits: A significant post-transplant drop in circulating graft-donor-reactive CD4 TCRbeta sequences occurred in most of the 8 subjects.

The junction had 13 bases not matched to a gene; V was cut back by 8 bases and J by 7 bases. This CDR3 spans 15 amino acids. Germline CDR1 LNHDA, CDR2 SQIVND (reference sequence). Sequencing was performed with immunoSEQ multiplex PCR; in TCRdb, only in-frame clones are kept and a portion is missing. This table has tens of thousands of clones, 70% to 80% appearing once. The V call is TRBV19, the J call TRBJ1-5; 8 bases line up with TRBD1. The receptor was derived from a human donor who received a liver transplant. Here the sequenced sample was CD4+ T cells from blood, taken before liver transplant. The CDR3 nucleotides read TGTGCCAGTGCTTGGACAGGGCTGACAGGACAGCCCCAGCATTTT. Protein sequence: CASAWTGLTGQPQHF.